What follows are 22 T cell receptor beta chains derived from one specimen sequenced in a study of blood T cell repertoires in COVID-19. Profiling relied on immunoSEQ multiplex PCR, and the TCRdb table lists in-frame clones only, not all of them. The sample has under 150,000 clones, over 80% seen once; the top ten hold 4.6%. What was sequenced was peripheral blood. The receptor set was obtained from a woman in her forties or fifties with acute or convalescent COVID-19.

J is TRBJ1-1 and V is TRBV7-2; no clear D. V lost 2 bases, J lost 0 bases, and 7 bases lay in between. This CDR3 is 14 amino acids long. Per germline, CDR1 SGHTA and CDR2 FQGNSA. The CDR3, as DNA: TGTGCCAGCAGCTTATACGGGATGAACACTGAAGCTTTCTTT. This encodes CASSLYGMNTEAFF.

This chain uses TRBV6-5 with TRBJ2-5, with D possibly matching TRBD2 (5 bases). CDR3 length equals 12 residues. V gave up 5 bases and J gave up 5 bases, with 9 bases separating them. CDR1 and CDR2 from the germline V gene are MNHEY and SVGAGI. The CDR3 is CASSPRGETQYF. In DNA form, the CDR3 reads TGTGCCAGCAGTCCCCGCGGGGAGACCCAGTACTTC.

The chain has TRBV6-5 and TRBJ1-1; D gene ambiguous. V lost 2 bases and J lost 4, with 17 bases in between. The CDR3 is 16 residues long. The germline gives CDR1 MNHEY, CDR2 SVGAGI. The CDR3 bases are TGTGCCAGCAGTTACCCAACGGAGGGCGCGGGCACTGAAGCTTTCTTT. Its translation: CASSYPTEGAGTEAFF.

V is TRBV4-3 and J is TRBJ1-5; D is undetermined. CDR1 and CDR2 (germline): LGHNA, YSLEER. V was shortened by 0 bases and J by 4 bases, with 10 bases between the two germline ends. The CDR3 is 15 amino acids. Here the CDR3 reads CASSQDWLTNQPQHF. The DNA of the CDR3 is TGCGCCAGCAGCCAAGATTGGCTGACAAATCAGCCCCAGCATTTT.

This clone was observed once. The V gene is TRBV28, the J gene TRBJ2-7; maybe TRBD2 (6 bases). CDR3 size: 20 residues. Germline lookup yields CDR1 MDHEN and CDR2 SYDVKM. The V gene lost 1 base and the J gene lost 6 bases, with 31 bases spanning the gap. CDR3 nucleotides: TGTGCCAGCAGTTTATCTATCGGATTCGATAGGGACTTTAAGCCGGGCGAGCAGTACTTC. Protein: CASSLSIGFDRDFKPGEQYF.

The chain joins TRBV16 to TRBJ2-2; weak D call: TRBD1 (5 bases). CDR3 size: 13 residues. Germline V gene data show CDR1 as KGHSY and CDR2 as FQNENV. With 0 bases removed from V and 6 bases from J, the gap between germline ends came to 5 bases. CDR3 in amino acids: CASSQSGAGELFF. In nucleotides, the CDR3 is TGTGCCAGCAGCCAATCAGGGGCCGGGGAGCTGTTTTTT.

The rearrangement links TRBV11-2 to TRBJ2-1; 9 bases fit TRBD2. Germline V CDR1 and CDR2: SGHAT, FQNNGV. J was trimmed by 4 bases and V by 2 bases; bases with no gene match: 6. This CDR3 has 16 amino acids. In DNA form, the CDR3 reads TGTGCCAGCAGCTTAAGCTCGGCGGGGGGGTACAATGAGCAGTTCTTC. Protein: CASSLSSAGGYNEQFF.

The CDR3 reads CASSPPGQGELTFF. CDR3 coding DNA: TGTGCCAGCTCACCACCGGGACAGGGTGAATTAACTTTCTTT. The chain carries TRBV18 and TRBJ1-1; the match to TRBD1 covers 9 bases. CDR1 KGHSH and CDR2 LQKENI come from the germline V gene. The V and J ends lost 0 bases and 12 bases, in that order; junction bases with no gene match: 8. This CDR3 region has 14 residues.

This CDR3 is CASSSFDRHYEGYTF. CDR3 nucleotides: TGTGCCAGCAGCTCATTCGACAGGCACTATGAAGGCTACACCTTC. The V and J genes are TRBV7-9 and TRBJ1-2, with a tentative D call TRBD1 (6 bases). There are 15 residues in the CDR3. Trimming stripped 4 bases from V and 8 bases from J, with 20 bases between. Germline lookup yields CDR1 SEHNR and CDR2 FQNEAQ (reference sequence). Looking up the rest from reference TRBV7-9 and TRBJ1-2 gives the full variable domain: DTGVSQNPRHKITKRGQNVTFRCDPISEHNRLYWYRQTLGQGPEFLTYFQNEAQLEKSRLLSDRFSAERPKGSFSTLEIQRTEQGDSAMYLCASSSFDRHYEGYTFGSGTRLTVV.

V usage is TRBV7-9 and J usage is TRBJ2-5; 9 bases agree with TRBD2. Losses at the gene ends were 3 bases for V and 5 bases for J; bases not matched to a gene: 7. Germline CDR1 is SEHNR and CDR2 is FQNEAQ (reference sequence). This CDR3 contains 15 residues. CDR3 in amino acids: CASSFGLAGRETQYF. CDR3 DNA: TGTGCCAGCAGCTTCGGGCTAGCGGGACGGGAGACCCAGTACTTC.

This chain joins TRBV29-1 and TRBJ1-2; D call uncertain. The germline gives CDR1 SQVTM, CDR2 ANQGSEA. V lost 6 bases to trimming and J lost 4 bases, with 21 bases between them. CDR3 length: 15 residues. The CDR3 spells CSVEPAQNLGYGYTF. CDR3 in DNA: TGCAGCGTGGAGCCAGCCCAGAACCTCGGCTATGGCTACACCTTC.

The chain couples TRBV6-4 to TRBJ1-6, with TRBD1 identical over 11 bases. Unmatched junction bases numbered 6, after V lost 8 bases and J lost 3 bases. Germline CDR1 reads MRHNA; CDR2 reads SNTAGT. This CDR3 is built from 16 residues. DNA for the CDR3: TGTGCCAGCTCCCTGGACAGGGGGCTCTATAATTCACCCCTCCACTTT. The encoded protein is CASSLDRGLYNSPLHF.

The rearrangement uses TRBV5-1 and TRBJ1-2; 10 nucleotides match TRBD1. The CDR3 extends over 14 amino acids. Germline V gives CDR1 SGHRS, CDR2 YFSETQ. V lost 3 bases and J lost 5; bases outside the gene matches: 4. CDR3 residues: CASSSGTGAYGYTF. The CDR3 coding sequence is TGCGCCAGCAGCTCCGGGACAGGGGCGTATGGCTACACCTTC.

V gene TRBV2 combines with J gene TRBJ2-3; no clear D gene. CDR3 length equals 15 residues. Germline V gives CDR1 SNHLY, CDR2 FYNNEI. Trimming pared 8 bases from V and 0 bases from J, leaving 15 bases between. The CDR3 coding sequence is TGTGCCAGCCAACCAGAGACTGCGAGCACAGATACGCAGTATTTT. Amino acid sequence: CASQPETASTDTQYF.

The chain is built from TRBV7-3 and TRBJ2-1; 8 bases are shared with TRBD1. J gave up 3 bases and V 5 bases, and 6 bases lay outside the gene matches. This CDR3 region has 15 residues. Germline V gene data show CDR1 as SGHTA and CDR2 as FQGTGA. The CDR3 coding sequence is TGTGCCAGCAGCCCTGGACAGGGTAACTACAATGAGCAGTTCTTC. Amino acid sequence: CASSPGQGNYNEQFF.

J is TRBJ1-1 and V is TRBV11-2; D may be TRBD1 (5 bases). In germline, CDR1 is SGHAT, CDR2 FQNNGV. V lost 4 bases, J lost 1 base, and 13 bases lay in between. The CDR3 length is 15 residues. CDR3 loop: CASSSGLFSNTEAFF. CDR3 in DNA: TGTGCCAGCAGCTCGGGACTGTTTTCGAACACTGAAGCTTTCTTT.

The chain joins TRBV7-6 to TRBJ2-2; 7 bases align to TRBD2. This CDR3 contains 14 residues. Trimming took 3 bases from V and 7 from J; bases not matched to a gene: 5. CDR1 and CDR2 (germline): SGHVS, FNYEAQ. CDR3 in amino acids: CASSFPGGGGELFF. The CDR3 DNA sequence: TGTGCCAGCAGCTTCCCGGGGGGAGGCGGGGAGCTGTTTTTT.

This chain links TRBV7-3 with TRBJ2-6; 9 bases line up with TRBD1. Germline V gene data show CDR1 as SGHTA and CDR2 as FQGTGA. This CDR3 region has 20 residues. The J segment lost 0 bases and the V segment lost 6 bases, leaving 15 bases of the junction unmatched. The CDR3 region has the DNA TGTGCCAGCAGACCACCGGCGGGGACAGGGACGTACTCTGGGGCCAACGTCCTGACTTTC. It yields the protein CASRPPAGTGTYSGANVLTF.

This rearrangement joins TRBV6-5 to TRBJ1-6, with 7 bases aligning to TRBD1. Germline V CDR1 and CDR2: MNHEY, SVGAGI. The CDR3 covers 16 residues. Trimming took 2 bases from V and 10 from J; bases not matched to a gene: 11. Here the CDR3 reads CASSYTWTGGESPLHF. The CDR3 DNA sequence: TGTGCCAGCAGTTACACTTGGACAGGTGGGGAATCACCCCTCCACTTT.

This chain uses TRBV5-1 with TRBJ1-3; no clear D. Germline V gene data show CDR1 as SGHRS and CDR2 as YFSETQ. CDR3 length: 15 amino acids. Between the trimmed V and J ends, which lost 0 bases and 4 bases, there was a span of 11 bases. The CDR3 DNA reads TGCGCCAGCAGCTTGGGAGGGTCAGTCGGAAACACCATATATTTT. Translating it yields CASSLGGSVGNTIYF.

The chain has TRBV2 and TRBJ1-2; D call uncertain. In germline, CDR1 is SNHLY, CDR2 FYNNEI. The CDR3 covers 12 residues. Trimming took off 1 base at V and 8 bases at J, with 8 bases between the two ends. The CDR3 sequence: CASSEGPRGYTF. DNA for the CDR3: TGTGCCAGCAGTGAAGGGCCCAGGGGCTACACCTTC.

The rearrangement links TRBV27 to TRBJ2-7, with a weak D call TRBD1 (6 bases). From germline, CDR1 is MNHEY and CDR2 SMNVEV (reference sequence). The CDR3 runs 15 residues. The V and J ends lost 2 bases and 4 bases respectively, with 15 bases between them. CDR3 bases: TGTGCCAGCAGTTTACTCGCGACAGGAGATTACGAGCAGTACTTC. This translates into CASSLLATGDYEQYF.